This entry concerns a single T cell receptor (beta chain). Its antigen is still unknown. This entry belongs to a study of T cell responses to AZD1222 COVID-19 vaccine. The CDR3 has 14 amino acids. The germline V gene encodes CDR1 MNHNY and CDR2 SVGAGI (reference sequence). The germline V and J ends were trimmed by 6 bases and 4 bases, with 15 bases remaining between them. Study outcomes and limitations: Among AZD1222 vaccinees, only 5 to 7 were seropositive at baseline. Within unmutated variant regions lay the reported targets of nearly half of spike-specific TCRs. White British ancestry dominated among donors, who included more females, and clonal diversity was possibly underestimated. Repertoire sampling was restricted to post-peak T cell response timepoints.

The repertoire was sequenced with immunoSEQ multiplex PCR; TCRdb's copy has only in-frame clones and lacks some. The sample carries about 86,000 clones, 70% to 80% recorded once. The sequencing here drew on peripheral blood, taken on day 0 of AZD1222 vaccination. The gene calls are TRBV6-6 and TRBJ1-2; D is ambiguous. This receptor was identified in an adult in good health. The CDR3 reads CASRGVPPSYGYTF. For the CDR3, the DNA is TGTGCCAGCAGAGGAGTCCCTCCGAGCTATGGCTACACCTTC.